This T cell receptor (beta chain) was identified during a study of T cells after yellow fever vaccination. Study-wide context: It was SMART-Seq v4 Ultra Low Input that prepared the fractions with low cell numbers.

In this sample, this clonotype turned up a few times. Antigen unknown. In germline, CDR1 is SGHRS, CDR2 YFSETQ. The junction had 12 bases not matched to a gene; V was cut back by 7 bases and J by 5 bases. The CDR3 length is 16 residues. Template switching by 5'RACE produced TCR cDNA, adding a universal primer site and UMIs. Via MiXCR, TCRdb re-called the 5' RACE reads, giving one row per CDR3 protein. Of 200,000 to 300,000 distinct CDR3 sequences listed, over 10% are singletons. Findings of the study overall: Primary-vaccination clones mostly resurfaced post-booster (nearly 97% CD4, just under 90% CD8).

Sequencing used CD4+ T cells sorted from PBMCs, obtained 45 days after the yellow fever booster vaccination. The V call is TRBV5-1, the J call TRBJ2-7, with 13 bases matching TRBD2. The receptor comes from a man aged 30 to 39 who received the YFV17D yellow fever vaccine. The CDR3 DNA is TGCGCCAGCGGAATAACTAGCGGGAGGGCAAACAACGAGCAGTACTTC. Its translation: CASGITSGRANNEQYF.